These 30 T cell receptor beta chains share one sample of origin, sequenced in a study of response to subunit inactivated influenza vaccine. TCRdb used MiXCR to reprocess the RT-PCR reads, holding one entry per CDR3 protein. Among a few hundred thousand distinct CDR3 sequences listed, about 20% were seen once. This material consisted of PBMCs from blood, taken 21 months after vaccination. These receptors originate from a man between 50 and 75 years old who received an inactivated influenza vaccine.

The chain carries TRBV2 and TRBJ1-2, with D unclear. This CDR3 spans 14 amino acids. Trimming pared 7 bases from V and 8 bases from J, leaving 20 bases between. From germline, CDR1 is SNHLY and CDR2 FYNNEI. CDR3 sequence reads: CASIPDVATGGYTF. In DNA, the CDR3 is TGTGCCAGCATACCTGACGTGGCGACCGGCGGCTACACCTTC.

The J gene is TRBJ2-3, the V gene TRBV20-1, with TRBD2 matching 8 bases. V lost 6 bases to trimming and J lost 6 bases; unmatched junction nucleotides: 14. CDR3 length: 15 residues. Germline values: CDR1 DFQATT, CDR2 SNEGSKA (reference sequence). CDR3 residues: CSARVRSGSKDTQYF. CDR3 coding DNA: TGCAGTGCCAGGGTTAGAAGCGGGAGTAAGGATACGCAGTATTTT.

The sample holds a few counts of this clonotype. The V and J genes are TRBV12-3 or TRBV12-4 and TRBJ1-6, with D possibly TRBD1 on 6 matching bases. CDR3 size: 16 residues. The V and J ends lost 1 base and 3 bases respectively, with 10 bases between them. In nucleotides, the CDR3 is TGTGCCAGCAGTTTAGGCCAGGGACACTATAATTCACCCCTCCACTTT. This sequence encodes CASSLGQGHYNSPLHF.

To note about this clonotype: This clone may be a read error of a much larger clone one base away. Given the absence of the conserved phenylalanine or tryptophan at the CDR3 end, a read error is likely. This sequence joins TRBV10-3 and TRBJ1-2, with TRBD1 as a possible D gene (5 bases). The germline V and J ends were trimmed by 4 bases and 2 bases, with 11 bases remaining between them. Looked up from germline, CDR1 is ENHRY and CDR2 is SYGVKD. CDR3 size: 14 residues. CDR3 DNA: TGTGCCATCAGTGCAGGGTTTGGGAACTATGGCTACACCTAC. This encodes CAISAGFGNYGYTY.

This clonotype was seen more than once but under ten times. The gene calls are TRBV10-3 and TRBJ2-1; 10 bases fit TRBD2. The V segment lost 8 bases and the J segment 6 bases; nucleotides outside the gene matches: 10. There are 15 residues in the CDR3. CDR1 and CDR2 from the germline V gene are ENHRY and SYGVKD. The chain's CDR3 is CAIGMVAGGGNEQFF. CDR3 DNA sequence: TGTGCCATCGGGATGGTAGCGGGAGGAGGCAATGAGCAGTTCTTC.

The CDR3 protein is CSARPTSVYEQYF. The CDR3 nucleotides read TGCAGTGCTAGGCCGACTAGCGTGTACGAGCAGTACTTC. V is TRBV20-1 and J is TRBJ2-7; 8 bases are a match to TRBD2. V shed 3 bases and J 4 bases; nucleotides not matched to a gene: 5. The CDR3 spans 13 residues. Germline V gives CDR1 DFQATT, CDR2 SNEGSKA (reference sequence).

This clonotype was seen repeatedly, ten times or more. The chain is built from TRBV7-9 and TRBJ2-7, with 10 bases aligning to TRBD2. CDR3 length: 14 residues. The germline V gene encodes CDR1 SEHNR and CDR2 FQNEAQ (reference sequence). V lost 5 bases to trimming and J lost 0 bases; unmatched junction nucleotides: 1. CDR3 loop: CASSPSGSSYEQYF. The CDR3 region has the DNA TGTGCCAGCAGCCCTAGCGGGAGCTCCTACGAGCAGTACTTC.

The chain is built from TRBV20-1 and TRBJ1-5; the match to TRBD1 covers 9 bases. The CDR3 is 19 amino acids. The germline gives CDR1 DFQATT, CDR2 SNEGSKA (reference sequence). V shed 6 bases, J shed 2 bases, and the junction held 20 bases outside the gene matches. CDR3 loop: CSAITRDRAVSLGNQPQHF. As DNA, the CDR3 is TGCAGTGCCATAACCCGGGACAGGGCGGTTAGTTTGGGCAATCAGCCCCAGCATTTT.

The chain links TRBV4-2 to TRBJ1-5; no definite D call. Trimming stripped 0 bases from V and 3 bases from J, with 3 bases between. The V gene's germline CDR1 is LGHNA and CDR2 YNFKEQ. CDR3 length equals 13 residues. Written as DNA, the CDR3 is TGTGCCAGCAGCCAAGAGGTCAATCAGCCCCAGCATTTT. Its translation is CASSQEVNQPQHF.

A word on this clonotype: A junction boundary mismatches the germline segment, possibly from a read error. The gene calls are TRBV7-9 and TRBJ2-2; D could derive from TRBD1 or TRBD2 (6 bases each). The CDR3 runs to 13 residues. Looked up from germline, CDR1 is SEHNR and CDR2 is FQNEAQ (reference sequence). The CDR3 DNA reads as TGTGCCAGCAGCTTAGCGGGCGGGGACAAGCTGGTTTTT. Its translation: CASSLAGGDKLVF.

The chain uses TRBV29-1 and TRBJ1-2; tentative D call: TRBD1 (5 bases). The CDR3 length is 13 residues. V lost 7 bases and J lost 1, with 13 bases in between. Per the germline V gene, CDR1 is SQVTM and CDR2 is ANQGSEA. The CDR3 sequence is CSAKRGLNYGYTF. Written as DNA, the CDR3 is TGCAGCGCAAAGAGGGGTCTTAACTATGGCTACACCTTC.

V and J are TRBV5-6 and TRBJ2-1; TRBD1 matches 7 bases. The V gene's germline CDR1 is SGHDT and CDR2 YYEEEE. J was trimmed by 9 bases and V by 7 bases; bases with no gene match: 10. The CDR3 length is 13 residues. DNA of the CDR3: TGTGCCAGCGGACTGACAGGGATCGCTGAGCAGTTCTTC. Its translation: CASGLTGIAEQFF.

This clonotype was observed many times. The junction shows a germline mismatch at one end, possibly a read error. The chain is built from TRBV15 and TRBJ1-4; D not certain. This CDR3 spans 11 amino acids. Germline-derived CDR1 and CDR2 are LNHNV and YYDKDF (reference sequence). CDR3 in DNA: TGTGCCACCAGCAGAGATGAAAAGCTGTTTTTT. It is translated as CATSRDEKLFF.

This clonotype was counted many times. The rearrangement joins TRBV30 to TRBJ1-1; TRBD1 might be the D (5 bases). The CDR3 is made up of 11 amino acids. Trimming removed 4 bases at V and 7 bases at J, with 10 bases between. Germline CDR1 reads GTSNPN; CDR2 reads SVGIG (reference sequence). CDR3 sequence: CAWIPGSEAFF. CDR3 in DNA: TGTGCCTGGATTCCAGGGAGTGAAGCTTTCTTT.

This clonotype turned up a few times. The CDR3 spells CASSVGGTGLDTQYF. In DNA form, the CDR3 reads TGTGCCAGCAGCGTAGGAGGGACAGGGTTGGATACGCAGTATTTT. The chain joins TRBV9 to TRBJ2-3; 9 bases line up with TRBD1. Trimming cost V 0 bases and J 6 bases; bases outside gene matches: 5. The CDR3 runs to 15 residues. Germline V gene lookup returns CDR1 SGDLS and CDR2 YYNGEE.

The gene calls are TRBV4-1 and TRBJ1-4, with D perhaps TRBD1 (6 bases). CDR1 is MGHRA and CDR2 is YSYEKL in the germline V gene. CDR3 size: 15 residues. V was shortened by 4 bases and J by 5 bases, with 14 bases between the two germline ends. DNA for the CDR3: TGCGCCAGCAGCCGCGCAGGGGTGGTAAATGAAAAACTGTTTTTT. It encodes CASSRAGVVNEKLFF.

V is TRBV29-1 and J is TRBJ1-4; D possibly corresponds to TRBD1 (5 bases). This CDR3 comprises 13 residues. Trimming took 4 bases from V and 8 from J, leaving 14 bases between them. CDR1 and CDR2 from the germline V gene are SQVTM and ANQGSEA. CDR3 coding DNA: TGCAGCGTTGTAGTGGGGGTGGGCGAAAAACTGTTTTTT. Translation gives CSVVVGVGEKLFF.

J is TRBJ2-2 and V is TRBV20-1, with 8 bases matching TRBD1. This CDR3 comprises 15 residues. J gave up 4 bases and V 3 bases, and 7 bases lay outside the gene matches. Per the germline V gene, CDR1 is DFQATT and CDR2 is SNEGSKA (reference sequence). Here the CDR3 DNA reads TGCAGTGCTAGGTCTGAGGACAGGGCCACCGGGGAGCTGTTTTTT. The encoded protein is CSARSEDRATGELFF.

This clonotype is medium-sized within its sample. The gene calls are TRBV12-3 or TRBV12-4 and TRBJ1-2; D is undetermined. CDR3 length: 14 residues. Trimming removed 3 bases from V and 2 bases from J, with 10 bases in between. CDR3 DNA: TGTGCCAGCAGTTTGAAAGGTTCAAACTATGGCTACACCTTC. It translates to CASSLKGSNYGYTF.

The CDR3 DNA sequence: TGTGCCAGCAGTTCGGGACAGGGGGGAGGCTCTGTAGCTTTCTTT. Its protein product is CASSSGQGGGSVAFF. This sequence joins TRBV6-5 and TRBJ1-1, with 11 bases lining up with TRBD1. There are 15 residues in the CDR3. Germline V gives CDR1 MNHEY, CDR2 SVGAGI. The V segment lost 4 bases and the J segment 10 bases; nucleotides outside the gene matches: 11.

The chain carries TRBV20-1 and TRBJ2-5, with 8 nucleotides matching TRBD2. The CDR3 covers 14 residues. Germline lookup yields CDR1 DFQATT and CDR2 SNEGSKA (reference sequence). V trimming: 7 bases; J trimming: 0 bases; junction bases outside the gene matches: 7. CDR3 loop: CSVQAGVNQETQYF. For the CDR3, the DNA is TGCAGTGTCCAAGCGGGAGTAAACCAAGAGACCCAGTACTTC.

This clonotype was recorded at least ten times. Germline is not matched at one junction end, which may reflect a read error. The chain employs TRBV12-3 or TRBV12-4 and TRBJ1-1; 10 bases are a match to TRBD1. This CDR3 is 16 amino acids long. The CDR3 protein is CASRFGTGAKNTEAFF. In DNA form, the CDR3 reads TGTGCCAGCCGTTTTGGGACAGGGGCTAAGAACACTGAAGCTTTCTTT.

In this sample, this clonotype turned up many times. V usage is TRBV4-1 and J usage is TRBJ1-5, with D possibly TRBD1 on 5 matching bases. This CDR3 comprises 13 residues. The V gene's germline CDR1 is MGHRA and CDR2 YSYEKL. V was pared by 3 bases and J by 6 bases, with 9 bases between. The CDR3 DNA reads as TGCGCCAGCAGCCAGGCCGACAGTCAGCCCCAGCATTTT. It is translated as CASSQADSQPQHF.

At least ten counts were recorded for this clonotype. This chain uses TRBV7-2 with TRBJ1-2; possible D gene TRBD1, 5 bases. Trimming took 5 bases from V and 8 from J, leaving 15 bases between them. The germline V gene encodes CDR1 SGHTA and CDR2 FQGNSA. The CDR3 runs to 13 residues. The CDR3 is CASSPGGSRGYTF. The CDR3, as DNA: TGTGCCAGCAGCCCCGGGGGATCTCGCGGCTACACCTTC.

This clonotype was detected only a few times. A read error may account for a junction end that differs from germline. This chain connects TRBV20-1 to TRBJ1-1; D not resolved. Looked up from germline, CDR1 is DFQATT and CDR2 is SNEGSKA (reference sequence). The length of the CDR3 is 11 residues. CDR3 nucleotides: TGCAGTGCCACGAAAATGACATCCCCCCTCTTT. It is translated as CSATKMTSPLF.

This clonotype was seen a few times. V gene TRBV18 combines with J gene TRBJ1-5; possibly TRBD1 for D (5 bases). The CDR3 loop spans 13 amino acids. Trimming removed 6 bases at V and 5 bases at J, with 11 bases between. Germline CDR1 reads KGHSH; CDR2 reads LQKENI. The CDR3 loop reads CASSGAGDQPQHF. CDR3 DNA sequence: TGTGCCAGCTCCGGGGCCGGGGATCAGCCCCAGCATTTT.

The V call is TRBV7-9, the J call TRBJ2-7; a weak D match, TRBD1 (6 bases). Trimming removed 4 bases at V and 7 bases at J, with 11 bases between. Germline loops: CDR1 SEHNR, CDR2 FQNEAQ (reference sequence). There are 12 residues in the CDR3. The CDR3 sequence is CASSSQDREQYF. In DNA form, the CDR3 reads TGTGCCAGCAGCTCGCAAGACAGGGAGCAGTACTTC.

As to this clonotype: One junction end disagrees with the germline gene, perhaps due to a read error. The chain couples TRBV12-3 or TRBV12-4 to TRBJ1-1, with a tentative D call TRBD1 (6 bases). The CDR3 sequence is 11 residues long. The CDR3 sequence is CASTGPTEAFF. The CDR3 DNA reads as TGTGCGAGCACAGGGCCCACTGAAGCTTTCTTT.

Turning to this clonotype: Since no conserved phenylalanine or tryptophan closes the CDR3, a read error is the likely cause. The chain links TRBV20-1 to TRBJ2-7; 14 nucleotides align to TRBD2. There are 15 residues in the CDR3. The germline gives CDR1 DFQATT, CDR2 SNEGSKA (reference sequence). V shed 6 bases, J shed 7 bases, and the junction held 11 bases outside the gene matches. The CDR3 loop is CSALIPGLAGEEQYS. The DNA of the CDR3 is TGCAGTGCACTAATTCCGGGACTAGCGGGAGAAGAGCAGTACTCC.

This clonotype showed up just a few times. CDR3 amino acids: CASSFRGNQETQYF. CDR3 nucleotide sequence: TGCGCCAGCAGCTTCAGGGGGAACCAAGAGACCCAGTACTTC. The J gene is TRBJ2-5, the V gene TRBV5-1; 7 nucleotides agree with TRBD1. The CDR3 is 14 amino acids. Germline trimming cut 2 bases from V and 0 bases from J; bases unmatched to any gene: 1. Germline V CDR1 and CDR2: SGHRS, YFSETQ.